The clone carrying this T cell receptor (beta chain) was recorded once. These data come from a study of blood T cell repertoires in COVID-19. Study summary: Samples came from the United States, Italy and Spain, spanning acute and convalescent COVID-19. T cells, B-cell-depleted T cells, or PBMCs provided the cDNA or gDNA that served as material.

This CDR3 is 16 amino acids long. The germline CDR1 and CDR2 sequences are SGHRS and YFSETQ. The junction had 7 bases not matched to a gene; V was cut back by 4 bases and J by 0 bases. Authors' processing steps: Reference gene primer amplification in the assay estimated nucleated cell counts. TCRdb keeps only in-frame clones here, not all; method: immunoSEQ multiplex PCR. The V and J calls and the clone size are those of that table, but D and trimming were determined from the DNA. The sample has 150,000 to 200,000 clones; 70% to 90% are singletons. V is TRBV5-1 and J is TRBJ2-3, with 8 bases matching TRBD2. Specimen: peripheral blood. The TCR sequence derives from a man younger than 35 who had recovered from COVID-19. CDR3 coding DNA: TGCGCCAGCAGCCGAGCGGGGGCGGGTAGCACAGATACGCAGTATTTT. It yields the protein CASSRAGAGSTDTQYF.